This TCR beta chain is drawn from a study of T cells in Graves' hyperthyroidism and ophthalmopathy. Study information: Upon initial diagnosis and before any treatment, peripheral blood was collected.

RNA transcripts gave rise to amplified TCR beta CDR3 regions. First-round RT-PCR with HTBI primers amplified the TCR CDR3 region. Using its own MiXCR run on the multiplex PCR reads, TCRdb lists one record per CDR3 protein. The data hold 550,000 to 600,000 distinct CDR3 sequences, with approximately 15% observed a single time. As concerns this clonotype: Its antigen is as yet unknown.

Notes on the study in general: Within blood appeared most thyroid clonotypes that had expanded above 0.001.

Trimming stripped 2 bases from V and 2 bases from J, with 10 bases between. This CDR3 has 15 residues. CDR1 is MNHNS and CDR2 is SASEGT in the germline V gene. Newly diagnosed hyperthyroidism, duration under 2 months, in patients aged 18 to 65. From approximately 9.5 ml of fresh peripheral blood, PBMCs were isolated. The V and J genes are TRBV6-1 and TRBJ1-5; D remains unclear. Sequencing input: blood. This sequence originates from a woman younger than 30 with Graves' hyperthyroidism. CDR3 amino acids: CASSEFLEGNQPQHF. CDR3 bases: TGTGCCAGCAGTGAATTTTTGGAGGGCAATCAGCCCCAGCATTTT.